A selection of T cell receptor beta chains follows, all from one sample in a study of breast tumors, draining lymph nodes, adjacent tissues. TCRdb itself ran the multiplex PCR reads through MiXCR, one entry per CDR3 protein. The sample holds approximately 210,000 distinct CDR3 sequences, roughly 30% seen once. The specimen sequenced was axillary lymph node tissue. The receptors originated from a female donor with breast cancer. Some clones in this sample may be carry-over from other donors' samples. CDR3s leave out the opening cysteine and the closing phenylalanine or tryptophan. Fields, in order: V gene, D gene, CDR3 protein. A D gene is named only where the DNA matches it firmly.

TRBV7-9,TRBD2,ASSFGGGIIGNEQF
TRBV7-8,-,ASSLALELGYGYT
TRBV7-7,TRBD1,ASSLRTGSNEKLF
TRBV10-2,-,ASSDQGRGTDTQY
TRBV4-2,-,ASSQDPLNEQF
TRBV6-2/TRBV6-3,TRBD2,ASRPSDRTSGRFGYEQY
TRBV4-3,-,ASSQGVAPSYEQY
TRBV5-1,TRBD1,ASKPGQGDQDNQPQH
TRBV14,TRBD2,ASSQGASGSVADTQY
TRBV7-2,-,ASSLVSGESNEQF
TRBV29-1,-,SVGTQYEQY
TRBV2,-,ATVLRDLGYGYT